The next 30 T cell receptor beta chains were all read from a single sample in a study of T cells in localized non-small cell lung cancer. Method: immunoSEQ multiplex PCR; TCRdb's copy keeps in-frame clones and lacks some. The sample records around 40,000 clones, 86% being singletons. The sequencing used peripheral blood, collected before any cancer treatment. These receptors were taken from a man aged 35 to 69 with stage I lung adenocarcinoma.

This chain links TRBV5-1 with TRBJ1-5; 9 bases align to TRBD1. The CDR3 contains 15 residues. Germline V gene data show CDR1 as SGHRS and CDR2 as YFSETQ. V shed 3 bases and J 7 bases; nucleotides not matched to a gene: 8. In DNA form, the CDR3 reads TGCGCCAGCAGCTGGGATACAGGGGGCAGGCAGCCCCAGCATTTT. Amino acids: CASSWDTGGRQPQHF.

The rearrangement uses TRBV11-3 and TRBJ2-2; D may be TRBD1 (5 bases). This CDR3 is built from 15 residues. V shed 0 bases and J shed 1 base, with 6 bases lying between them. Germline loops: CDR1 SGHNT, CDR2 YENEEA. DNA for the CDR3: TGTGCCAGCAGCTTAGAGCAGGGGAACACCGGGGAGCTGTTTTTT. Its protein is CASSLEQGNTGELFF.

The V and J genes are TRBV5-1 and TRBJ1-6; TRBD1 matches at 7 bases. J was trimmed by 7 bases and V by 1 base; bases with no gene match: 11. This CDR3 region has 17 residues. The germline CDR1 and CDR2 sequences are SGHRS and YFSETQ. The DNA for the CDR3 is TGCGCCAGCAGCTTGTTGGGGTCCTCAGGGGGAAATTCACCCCTCCACTTT. Encoded protein: CASSLLGSSGGNSPLHF.

This chain joins TRBV27 and TRBJ2-5; 8 bases line up with TRBD2. The V gene's germline CDR1 is MNHEY and CDR2 SMNVEV (reference sequence). The CDR3 is made up of 16 amino acids. V was pared by 7 bases and J by 7 bases, with 17 bases of the junction left unmatched. This CDR3 reads CASTGTPGTSRVTQYF. In DNA form, the CDR3 reads TGTGCCAGCACCGGTACCCCCGGGACTAGTCGGGTGACCCAGTACTTC.

The chain joins TRBV20-1 to TRBJ2-7; D remains ambiguous. This CDR3 comprises 11 residues. Trimming left V 5 bases short and J 4 bases short, with 9 bases between. Per germline, CDR1 DFQATT and CDR2 SNEGSKA (reference sequence). The CDR3 nucleotides read TGCAGTGCTTCAGGCCAATACGAGCAGTACTTC. Protein product: CSASGQYEQYF.

The genes are TRBV5-1 and TRBJ2-7, with a tentative D call TRBD2 (5 bases). Per the germline V gene, CDR1 is SGHRS and CDR2 is YFSETQ. V lost 2 bases and J 7 bases, leaving 13 bases between the germline ends. The CDR3 loop spans 13 amino acids. CDR3 amino acids: CASSLTPRREQYF. The CDR3 DNA reads TGCGCCAGCAGCTTAACCCCCCGGAGGGAGCAGTACTTC.

Here the CDR3 DNA reads TGTGCCAGCAGCTTAGGGACAGTAAATGAGCAGTTCTTC. Its translation is CASSLGTVNEQFF. The chain combines TRBV7-9 with TRBJ2-1; the D gene is possibly TRBD1 (6 bases). The CDR3 has 13 residues. Germline CDR1 and CDR2: SEHNR and FQNEAQ (reference sequence). Trimming left V 1 base short and J 7 bases short, with 8 bases between.

The chain uses TRBV4-3 and TRBJ1-1; TRBD1 matches 9 bases. The CDR3 consists of 16 residues. The germline V gene has CDR1 LGHNA and CDR2 YSLEER. Trimming took 0 bases from V and 4 from J; bases not matched to a gene: 6. The CDR3 loop reads CASSQDRGQGGTEAFF. DNA for the CDR3: TGCGCCAGCAGCCAAGATAGGGGACAGGGTGGCACTGAAGCTTTCTTT.

As to this clone: The junction departs from germline at one end; a sequencing error may be responsible. The chain uses TRBV29-1 and TRBJ1-4; D perhaps matches TRBD1 (5 bases). This CDR3 has 14 residues. Germline CDR1 is SQVTM and CDR2 is ANQGSEA. CDR3 sequence: CSVEERQHNGANVF. The CDR3, as DNA: TGCAGCGTTGAAGAGCGACAGCACAATGGGGCCAATGTTTTT.

The chain recombines TRBV7-2 with TRBJ1-4, with a weak D call TRBD1 (6 bases). The V and J ends lost 5 bases and 4 bases respectively, with 17 bases between them. The CDR3 is made up of 16 amino acids. Looked up from germline, CDR1 is SGHTA and CDR2 is FQGNSA. The CDR3 is CASSPFGGAHNEKLFF. CDR3 coding DNA: TGTGCCAGCAGCCCCTTCGGGGGGGCGCATAATGAAAAACTGTTTTTT.

The V gene is TRBV6-5, the J gene TRBJ2-7; 11 bases line up with TRBD2. The germline gives CDR1 MNHEY, CDR2 SVGAGI. J lost 2 bases, V lost 6 bases, and 6 bases had no gene match. This CDR3 region has 15 residues. The CDR3 here is CASRAPGLAAYEQYF. CDR3 sequence (DNA): TGTGCCAGCAGAGCACCGGGACTAGCGGCCTACGAGCAGTACTTC.

This chain connects TRBV19 to TRBJ1-4, with D perhaps matching TRBD1 (5 bases). The germline V gene has CDR1 LNHDA and CDR2 SQIVND (reference sequence). The CDR3 sequence is 15 residues long. The V gene lost 3 bases and the J gene lost 6 bases, with 14 bases spanning the gap. The CDR3: CASSMPGLEDEKLFF. In nucleotides, the CDR3 is TGTGCCAGTAGTATGCCAGGGTTGGAGGATGAAAAACTGTTTTTT.

The gene calls are TRBV27 and TRBJ1-4, with 7 positions matching TRBD1. There are 18 residues in the CDR3. Germline loops: CDR1 MNHEY, CDR2 SMNVEV (reference sequence). V shed 2 bases and J 0 bases; nucleotides not matched to a gene: 9. As DNA, the CDR3 is TGTGCCAGCAGTTTAACAGGGGTGGGTACTGCAACTAATGAAAAACTGTTTTTT. Amino acids: CASSLTGVGTATNEKLFF.

The chain employs TRBV5-1 and TRBJ2-3, with D perhaps matching TRBD1 (5 bases). The germline V gene has CDR1 SGHRS and CDR2 YFSETQ. V was clipped by 0 bases and J by 4 bases, with 9 bases between them. The CDR3 runs to 14 residues. CDR3 in amino acids: CASSLALGADTQYF. The CDR3 coding sequence is TGCGCCAGCAGCTTGGCCTTAGGGGCAGATACGCAGTATTTT. Using reference TRBV5-1 and TRBJ2-3 for the parts outside the CDR3, the full variable domain is KAGVTQTPRYLIKTRGQQVTLSCSPISGHRSVSWYQQTPGQGLQFLFEYFSETQRNKGNFPGRFSGRQFSNSRSEMNVSTLELGDSALYLCASSLALGADTQYFGPGTRLTVL.

V and J are TRBV10-2 and TRBJ2-7; 7 bases line up with TRBD2. Unmatched junction bases numbered 11, after V lost 6 bases and J lost 3 bases. CDR3 length: 15 amino acids. Per the germline V gene, CDR1 is WSHSY and CDR2 is SAAADI. CDR3 sequence reads: CASRAPGGRNYEQYF. For the CDR3, the DNA is TGCGCCAGCAGGGCCCCGGGAGGTCGGAACTACGAGCAGTACTTC.

The chain uses TRBV18 and TRBJ2-1; D is possibly TRBD2 (6 bases). V gave up 2 bases and J gave up 7 bases, with 18 bases separating them. Per germline, CDR1 KGHSH and CDR2 LQKENI. This CDR3 region has 16 residues. CDR3 loop: CASSPSGGMGINEQFF. CDR3 bases: TGTGCCAGCTCACCATCAGGCGGGATGGGGATTAATGAGCAGTTCTTC.

This chain connects TRBV6-5 to TRBJ2-7; 10 nucleotides match TRBD2. In germline, CDR1 is MNHEY, CDR2 SVGAGI. The CDR3 totals 15 residues. The V and J ends lost 0 bases and 6 bases, in that order; junction bases with no gene match: 5. The CDR3 sequence is CASSYSMGTSVEQYF. CDR3 coding DNA: TGTGCCAGCAGTTACTCGATGGGGACTAGCGTCGAGCAGTACTTC.

The chain uses TRBV4-1 and TRBJ2-1; D is unclear. V was pared by 4 bases and J by 3 bases, with 13 bases between. The CDR3 extends over 15 amino acids. In germline, CDR1 is MGHRA, CDR2 YSYEKL. The CDR3 DNA is TGCGCCAGCAGCCGGGCGACGGGTAACTACAATGAGCAGTTCTTC. Its protein is CASSRATGNYNEQFF.

J is TRBJ2-1 and V is TRBV7-6; no clear D gene. Deletions cut 2 bases from V and 8 bases from J, with 16 bases between. The V gene's germline CDR1 is SGHVS and CDR2 FNYEAQ. This CDR3 has 15 amino acids. The CDR3 region has the DNA TGTGCCAGCAGCTTAACTTCGGGTTTGGGCGATGAGCAGTTCTTC. The encoded protein is CASSLTSGLGDEQFF.

The gene calls are TRBV28 and TRBJ2-7; TRBD1 matches at 9 bases. Per germline, CDR1 MDHEN and CDR2 SYDVKM. The CDR3 length is 12 residues. V lost 4 bases, J lost 5 bases, and 0 bases stayed unmatched. CDR3 DNA sequence: TGTGCCAGCAGTTGGGACAGGGACGAGCAGTACTTC. This sequence encodes CASSWDRDEQYF.

V gene TRBV11-2 combines with J gene TRBJ1-2; a possible D gene is TRBD1 (5 bases). In germline, CDR1 is SGHAT, CDR2 FQNNGV. The CDR3 runs to 14 residues. V was shortened by 1 base and J by 3 bases, with 9 bases between the two germline ends. CDR3 amino acids: CASSLAWGDYGYTF. Written as DNA, the CDR3 is TGTGCCAGCAGCTTAGCGTGGGGGGACTATGGCTACACCTTC.

This clone was counted a single time. CDR3 sequence (DNA): TGTGCCAGTAGTACCGCGGAAGGTCTAGCGGGAGTTGGGGAGCAGTTCTTC. The encoded protein is CASSTAEGLAGVGEQFF. The chain uses TRBV19 and TRBJ2-1, with 10 bases fitting TRBD2. The CDR3 runs to 17 residues. V lost 4 bases to trimming and J lost 10 bases; unmatched junction nucleotides: 16. Germline V lookup: CDR1 LNHDA, CDR2 SQIVND (reference sequence).

The CDR3 protein is CASSILAGGPDEQFF. The CDR3 nucleotides read TGTGCCAGTAGTATTCTAGCGGGAGGGCCCGATGAGCAGTTCTTC. The V and J genes are TRBV19 and TRBJ2-1; 12 bases line up with TRBD2. Per germline, CDR1 LNHDA and CDR2 SQIVND (reference sequence). The V segment lost 3 bases and the J segment 8 bases; nucleotides outside the gene matches: 5. CDR3 length equals 15 residues.

V gene TRBV6-6 combines with J gene TRBJ2-7; D gene ambiguous. V dropped 2 bases and J dropped 6 bases, with 11 bases sitting between them. The CDR3 loop spans 13 amino acids. The germline CDR1 and CDR2 sequences are MNHNY and SVGAGI (reference sequence). The CDR3 reads CASSYGPWGEQYF. DNA for the CDR3: TGTGCCAGCAGTTACGGCCCTTGGGGCGAGCAGTACTTC.

The J gene is TRBJ2-1, the V gene TRBV27, with 8 bases that match TRBD1. CDR3 length equals 16 residues. Germline V CDR1 and CDR2: MNHEY, SMNVEV (reference sequence). V dropped 3 bases and J dropped 6; count of bases not matched to a gene: 10. The CDR3 coding sequence is TGTGCCAGCAGTTTCTCATTCGGGACAGGTGCCAATGAGCAGTTCTTC. Encoded protein: CASSFSFGTGANEQFF.

The V call is TRBV6-5, the J call TRBJ2-7; 9 bases are shared with TRBD1. The CDR3 consists of 15 residues. The J segment lost 5 bases and the V segment lost 6 bases, leaving 11 bases of the junction unmatched. Germline V gene sequence: CDR1 MNHEY, CDR2 SVGAGI. The CDR3 loop reads CASRSPGQGFHEQYF. The CDR3 bases are TGTGCCAGCAGATCCCCGGGACAGGGTTTCCACGAGCAGTACTTC.

Here the CDR3 DNA reads TGCGCCAGCAGTCCAGCTGAAGGGCGGGCTAGAGTGCAGTTCTTC. Its protein product is CASSPAEGRARVQFF. The chain links TRBV5-1 to TRBJ2-1; perhaps TRBD2 as D (5 bases). Germline V gene sequence: CDR1 SGHRS, CDR2 YFSETQ. V lost 5 bases and J lost 12, with 24 bases in between. CDR3 length: 15 amino acids. The full variable domain, completed using reference TRBV5-1 and TRBJ2-1, is KAGVTQTPRYLIKTRGQQVTLSCSPISGHRSVSWYQQTPGQGLQFLFEYFSETQRNKGNFPGRFSGRQFSNSRSEMNVSTLELGDSALYLCASSPAEGRARVQFFGPGTRLTVL.

The chain couples TRBV6-6 to TRBJ2-7; D might be TRBD1 (6 bases). The CDR3 runs to 14 residues. The V end lost 0 bases, the J end lost 2 bases, and 8 bases lay between the germline ends. Germline assignment: CDR1 MNHNY and CDR2 SVGAGI (reference sequence). CDR3 DNA: TGTGCCAGCAGTTACTCGCAGGGGACCTACGAGCAGTACTTC. It translates to CASSYSQGTYEQYF.

V usage is TRBV30 and J usage is TRBJ2-1; no clear D. The CDR3 covers 13 residues. The germline gives CDR1 GTSNPN, CDR2 SVGIG (reference sequence). Deletions cut 0 bases from V and 5 bases from J, with 8 bases between. Here the CDR3 DNA reads TGTGCCTGGAGTGTGGGCTCAAACAATGAGCAGTTCTTC. This codes for CAWSVGSNNEQFF.

This clone has a single count. The chain joins TRBV6-5 to TRBJ1-2; no clear D. The ends were cut back, 6 bases at V and 4 bases at J, with 12 bases in the middle. The CDR3 is 13 residues long. Looked up from germline, CDR1 is MNHEY and CDR2 is SVGAGI. The CDR3 loop is CASSPGRAYGYTF. CDR3 bases: TGTGCCAGCAGCCCCGGGAGGGCCTATGGCTACACCTTC.